This entry lists 2 T cell receptor beta chains sequenced from one sample in a study of technical replicates of blood from several donors. Data came from immunoSEQ multiplex PCR; TCRdb stores just in-frame clones and leaves some out. There are roughly 100,000 clones in the sample; approximately 95% occur only once, and 0.34% lies in the top ten. Sequencing was done on a sample of T cells isolated from PBMCs. The receptors originated from a human donor in good health.

In regard to this clone: A junction end diverges from the germline sequence, so it may reflect a read error. This rearrangement joins TRBV4-1 to TRBJ2-1; 12 bases line up with TRBD2. Germline V CDR1 and CDR2: MGHRA, YSYEKL. The CDR3 extends over 16 amino acids. CDR3 nucleotide sequence: TGCGCCAGCAGCCAGGTTATAGGGCTAGCGGGAGGGGGCGGTATCTTC. It translates to CASSQVIGLAGGGGIF.

The chain combines TRBV4-3 with TRBJ2-3; maybe TRBD1 (6 bases). With 0 bases removed from V and 2 bases from J, the gap between germline ends came to 9 bases. The CDR3 consists of 15 residues. Germline V CDR1 and CDR2: LGHNA, YSLEER. The CDR3 DNA follows: TGCGCCAGCAGCCAAGATGGGACAACCACAGATACGCAGTATTTT. This gives the protein CASSQDGTTTDTQYF.